This T cell receptor beta chain was obtained from a study of OX40 agonist ivuxolimab in advanced cancers. CDR3 length equals 18 residues. Trimming removed 0 bases at V and 2 bases at J, with 19 bases between. Germline V gene sequence: CDR1 MNHEY, CDR2 SMNVEV (reference sequence). This table comes from immunoSEQ multiplex PCR, and its TCRdb copy is limited to in-frame clones, with some not included. The sample holds around 31,000 clones, around nine tenths seen once. This TCR was recovered from an adult with an advanced solid tumor such as melanoma, head and neck, liver or kidney cancer. The chain links TRBV27 to TRBJ1-1; D remains ambiguous. The sequenced sample was CD4+ or CD8+ T cells sorted from blood, obtained in a trial of the OX40 agonist ivuxolimab. The CDR3 loop is CASSLSPGIQKINTEAFF. The CDR3 coding sequence is TGTGCCAGCAGTTTATCGCCTGGCATACAGAAAATAAACACTGAAGCTTTCTTT.